Below, one TCR beta chain is given with its context. No cognate antigen has been identified for it. No much larger clonotype is one base removed from it; base qualities were not supplied. The germline V gene provides CDR1 SGHRS and CDR2 YFSETQ. Deletion took 2 bases off V and 1 base off J, with a span of 6 bases between the germline ends. The CDR3 spans 13 residues, from the cysteine through the phenylalanine. CDR3 DNA is the only sequence kept; it has 39 bases, read in frame from the first base. The data originate from a study of vaccination effects on CD4 cells after COVID-19 (dated 2022 in TCRdb). Broadly, across the study: Each participant received two doses of an mRNA SARS-CoV-2 vaccine, either BNT162b2 or mRNA-1273. The Oncomine TCR Beta short-read assay on an Illumina iSeq 100 was used to sequence cultures from other donors in the study. SARS-CoV-2 spike-specific CD4+ TCR repertoires from before and after mRNA vaccination were compared in COVID-19 convalescent patients and in infection-naive vaccine recipients. In a couple of convalescent patients, pre-vaccine samples were collected 16 days and one week ahead of the first dose, 142 and 148 days after COVID-19 diagnosis. A total of 10 COVID-19 convalescent patients and a handful of SARS-CoV-2-naive healthy vaccine recipients were included in the full study.

In the ViraFEST assay, PBMC were stimulated with viral peptide pools, and TCR sequencing was then used to find antigen-specific CD4+ T cell clonotypes based on their expansion. After about 10 days of culture, CD4+ T cells were isolated with the EasySep CD4+ T cell isolation kit. Convalescent patients had PCR-confirmed SARS-CoV-2 infection between March and December 2020, before Alpha, Beta and Delta variants emerged in the United States. Each well held under 2.5 million PBMC cultured in IMDM containing roughly 5.1% human AB serum, around 10 IU/ml IL-2 and gentamicin, along with around 9.4 ug/ml peptides. On days 3 and 7, half of the culture medium was replaced with fresh IL-2-containing medium. Each peptide stimulation condition was cultured in triplicate wells unless otherwise noted. Using Ficoll-Paque Plus gradient centrifugation, PBMC were separated from whole blood and then either used fresh or cryopreserved at -140C. The QIAamp micro DNA kit was used to extract genomic DNA from the cultured CD4+ T cells.

Here is what the overall study found, with its caveats: Both infection-induced and vaccine-induced clones contracted markedly at late post-vaccination timepoints, which is consistent with waning T cell responses. Limitations of the study were the small number of convalescent patients and the absence of early post-infection timepoints. Among convalescent patients, the spike-reactive repertoire after vaccination was made up mainly of new vaccine-induced clones that were largely distinct from the clones induced by infection.

Receptor amplification or capture employed the immunoSEQ multiplex PCR assay. DNA from the cultured, isolated CD4+ T cells was subjected to TCR beta CDR3 sequencing. The study's processing was this. Non-productive TCR sequences were discarded, and reads were trimmed to the CDR3 region, with only CDR3s of 7 or more amino acids retained. The MANAFEST web app was used to pick out antigen-specific clonotypes by comparing their expansion in peptide wells with that in reference cultures. To be called positive, a clone needed expansion at FDR<0.05 compared with the reference and with all other wells, an odds ratio greater than 5, and a frequency greater than 0.1% in two replicate wells. A clonotype was defined as cross-reactive if the clonotype was significantly expanded both in SARS-CoV-2 spike wells and in at least one common cold coronavirus spike condition. CDR3 similarity was assessed by Levenshtein distance using the stringdist R package, and unrooted trees were constructed with ape in R 3.6.1. TCRdb provides this immuneACCESS table in a form limited to in-frame rearrangements. Some clones are lacking; in checked studies, under half of them reflect an unresolved V gene, and why the rest are absent is not known. V and J calls and clone size follow that table, whereas D and trimming were derived from the DNA. The sample includes 42,000 or so clones, with 65% to 70% observed a single time. Jointly, the top ten make up 25% to 40% of the sample.

The receptor chain draws on TRBV5-1 and TRBJ1-1, with TRBD1 tentatively as D gene (5 bases match). The sequencing used CD4+ T cells from PBMCs cultured with a peptide pool, collected before COVID-19 vaccination. The TCR was taken from a human donor who had a prior SARS-CoV-2 infection. The CDR3 protein: CASSLTGNTEAFF. The DNA sequence is given as TGCGCCAGCAGCTTAACAGGGAACACTGAAGCTTTCTTT. Extended through the reference TRBV5-1 and TRBJ1-1 proteins, this CDR3 yields the full variable domain: KAGVTQTPRYLIKTRGQQVTLSCSPISGHRSVSWYQQTPGQGLQFLFEYFSETQRNKGNFPGRFSGRQFSNSRSEMNVSTLELGDSALYLCASSLTGNTEAFFGQGTRLTVV.